This TCR beta chain stems from a study of shared clonotypes between healthy human individuals. The CDR3 loop spans 14 amino acids. V was trimmed by 4 bases and J by 0 bases, leaving 11 bases between them. Germline V gene lookup returns CDR1 SGHRS and CDR2 YFSETQ. About this clone itself: No antigen is known for it. Other DNA sequences within the sample encode an identical CDR3.

Deep was the level used in running the assay. The data were produced by immunoSEQ multiplex PCR, yet TCRdb's version contains in-frame clones alone and is incomplete. This table has approximately 640,000 clones, about 78% appearing once. Findings and limits, study-wide: Shared clonotypes: roughly 4.7% naive CD4, under 4% naive CD8, around 2.2% memory CD4, 0.35% to 0.5% memory CD8. The four-donor shared clonotypes exceeded non-shared clonotypes in generation probability, with non-shared ones scoring lower. Among the subsets, naive ones generally showed larger estimated richness than memory ones.

The sample comprised memory CD4+ T cells sorted from blood. Subset: CD45RA-negative fraction. This sequence joins TRBV5-1 and TRBJ2-7, with D tentatively TRBD1 (7 bases). The receptor was derived from a woman between 25 and 40 years old in good health. The DNA for the CDR3 is TGCGCCAGCAGCCGGCAGGGGGGCTCCTACGAGCAGTACTTC. Protein: CASSRQGGSYEQYF.